This T cell receptor beta chain came from a study of cytomegalovirus exposure and HLA in healthy donors. Study summary: Researchers previously reported finding 90 million to 120 million unique TCR beta sequences from roughly 200 million T cells. Regarding the study as a whole: Several of the most significant clusters appeared, in a later analysis, to be linked to common viral pathogens.

The PCR was carried out with 60 Vbeta primers and 13 Jbeta primers. Sequencing was performed with immunoSEQ multiplex PCR; in TCRdb, only in-frame clones are kept and a portion is missing. Of 150,000 or so clones in the sample, 81% were seen once. Concerning this clone itself: Antigen specificity is unknown.

Sequencing was done on a sample of PBMCs. The receptor comes from a man aged 50-60 years in good health and CMV-seropositive.

This CDR3 reads CASSVGQREGLGTQYF. The CDR3 DNA reads TGTGCCAGCAGCGTAGGCCAGCGGGAGGGCCTCGGTACGCAGTATTTT. V and J are TRBV9 and TRBJ2-3, with 10 bases identical to TRBD2. Germline V gives CDR1 SGDLS, CDR2 YYNGEE. Losses at the gene ends were 0 bases for V and 8 bases for J; bases not matched to a gene: 9. The CDR3 is 16 residues long. The variable domain in full, completed from reference TRBV9 and TRBJ2-3, reads DSGVTQTPKHLITATGQRVTLRCSPRSGDLSVYWYQQSLDQGLQFLIQYYNGEERAKGNILERFSAQQFPDLHSELNLSSLELGDSALYFCASSVGQREGLGTQYFGPGTRLTVL.